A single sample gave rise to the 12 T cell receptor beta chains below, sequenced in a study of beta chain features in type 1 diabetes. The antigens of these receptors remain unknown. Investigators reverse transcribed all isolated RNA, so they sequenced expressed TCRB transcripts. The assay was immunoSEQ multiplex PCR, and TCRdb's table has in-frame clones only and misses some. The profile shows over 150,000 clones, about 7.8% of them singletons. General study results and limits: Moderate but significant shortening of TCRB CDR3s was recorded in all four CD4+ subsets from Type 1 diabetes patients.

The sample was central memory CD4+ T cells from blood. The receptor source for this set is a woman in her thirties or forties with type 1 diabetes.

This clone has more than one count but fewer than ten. The CDR3 coding sequence is TGTGCCAGCAGTCCCCGACAGCCTCTATGGGGCTACACCTTC. Its translation: CASSPRQPLWGYTF. The chain recombines TRBV27 with TRBJ1-2; D perhaps matches TRBD1 (5 bases). The CDR3 runs to 14 residues. Germline lookup yields CDR1 MNHEY and CDR2 SMNVEV (reference sequence). The V end was cut by 5 bases, the J end by 8 bases, with 18 bases between.

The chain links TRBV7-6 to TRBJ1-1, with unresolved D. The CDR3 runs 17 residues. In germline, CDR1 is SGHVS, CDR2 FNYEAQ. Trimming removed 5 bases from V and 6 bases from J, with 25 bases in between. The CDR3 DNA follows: TGTGCCAGCAGCCAAGCCGGACTTGGCGGGGTGGGTGCTGAAGCTTTCTTT. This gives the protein CASSQAGLGGVGAEAFF.

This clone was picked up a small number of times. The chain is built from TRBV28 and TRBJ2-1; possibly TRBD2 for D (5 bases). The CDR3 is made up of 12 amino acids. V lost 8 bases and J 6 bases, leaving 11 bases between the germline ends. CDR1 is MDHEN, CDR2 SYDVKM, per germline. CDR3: CASYGGPNEQFF. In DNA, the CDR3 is TGTGCCAGCTACGGAGGCCCCAATGAGCAGTTCTTC.

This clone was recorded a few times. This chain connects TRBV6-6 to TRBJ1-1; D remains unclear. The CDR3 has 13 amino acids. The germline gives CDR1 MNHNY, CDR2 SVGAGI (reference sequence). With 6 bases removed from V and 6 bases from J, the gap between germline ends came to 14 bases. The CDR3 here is CASSLAGFPEAFF. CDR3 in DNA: TGTGCCAGCAGCCTCGCAGGTTTTCCTGAAGCTTTCTTT.

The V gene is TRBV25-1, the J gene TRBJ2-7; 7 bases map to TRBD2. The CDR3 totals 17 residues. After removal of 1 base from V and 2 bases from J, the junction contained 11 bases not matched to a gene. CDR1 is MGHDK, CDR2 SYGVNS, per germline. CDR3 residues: CASSEWNFGRAAYEQYF. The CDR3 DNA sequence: TGTGCCAGCAGTGAATGGAACTTTGGGAGGGCCGCCTACGAGCAGTACTTC.

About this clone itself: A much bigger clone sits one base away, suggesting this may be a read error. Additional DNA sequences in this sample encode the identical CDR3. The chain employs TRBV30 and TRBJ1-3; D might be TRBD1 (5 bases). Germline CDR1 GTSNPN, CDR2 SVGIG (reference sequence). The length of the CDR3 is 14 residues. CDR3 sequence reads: CAWSRSGTGNTIYF. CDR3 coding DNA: TGTGCCTGGTCGAGATCCGGGACTGGAAACACCATATATTTC.

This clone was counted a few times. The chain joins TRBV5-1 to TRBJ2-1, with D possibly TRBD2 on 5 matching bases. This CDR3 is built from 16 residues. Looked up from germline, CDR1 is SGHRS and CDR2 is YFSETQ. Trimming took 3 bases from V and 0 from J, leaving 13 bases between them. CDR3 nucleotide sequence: TGCGCCAGCAGCTGGAACGCCGGGGACTCCTACAATGAGCAGTTCTTC. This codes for CASSWNAGDSYNEQFF.

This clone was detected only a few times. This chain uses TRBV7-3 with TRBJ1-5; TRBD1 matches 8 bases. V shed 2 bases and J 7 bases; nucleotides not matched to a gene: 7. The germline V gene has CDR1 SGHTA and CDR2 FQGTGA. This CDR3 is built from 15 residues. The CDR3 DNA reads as TGTGCCAGCAGCTTAGAGCACGGGACAGGACAGCCCCAGCATTTT. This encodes CASSLEHGTGQPQHF.

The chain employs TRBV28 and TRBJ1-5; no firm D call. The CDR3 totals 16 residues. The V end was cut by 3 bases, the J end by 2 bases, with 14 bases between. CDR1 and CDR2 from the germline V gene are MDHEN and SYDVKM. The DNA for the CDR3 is TGTGCCAGCAGTTTGTGGAATGGGCCGGGCAATCAGCCCCAGCATTTT. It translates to CASSLWNGPGNQPQHF. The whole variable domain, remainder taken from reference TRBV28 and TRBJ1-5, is DVKVTQSSRYLVKRTGEKVFLECVQDMDHENMFWYRQDPGLGLRLIYFSYDVKMKEKGDIPEGYSVSREKKERFSLILESASTNQTSMYLCASSLWNGPGNQPQHFGDGTRLSIL.

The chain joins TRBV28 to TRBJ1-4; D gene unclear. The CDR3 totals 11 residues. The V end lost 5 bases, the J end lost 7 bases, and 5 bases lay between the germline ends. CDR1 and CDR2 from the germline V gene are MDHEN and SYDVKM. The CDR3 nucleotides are TGTGCCAGCAGTGCTAGTGAAAAACTGTTTTTT. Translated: CASSASEKLFF.

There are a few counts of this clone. The CDR3 region has the DNA TGTGCCAGCAGCTTCAACAGGGGGGGCCTGGAGACCCAGTACTTC. Its protein product is CASSFNRGGLETQYF. The chain combines TRBV7-2 with TRBJ2-5; D is perhaps TRBD1 (8 bases). The germline CDR1 and CDR2 sequences are SGHTA and FQGNSA. The CDR3 contains 15 residues. Trimming took 3 bases from V and 5 from J, leaving 16 bases between them.

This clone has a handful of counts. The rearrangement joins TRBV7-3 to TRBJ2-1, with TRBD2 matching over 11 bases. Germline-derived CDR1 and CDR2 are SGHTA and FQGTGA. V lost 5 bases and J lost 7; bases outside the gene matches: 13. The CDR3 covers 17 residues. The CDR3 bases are TGTGCCAGCAGCGCAGGTAGCGGGAGGGCAGGGACGAATGAGCAGTTCTTC. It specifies CASSAGSGRAGTNEQFF.